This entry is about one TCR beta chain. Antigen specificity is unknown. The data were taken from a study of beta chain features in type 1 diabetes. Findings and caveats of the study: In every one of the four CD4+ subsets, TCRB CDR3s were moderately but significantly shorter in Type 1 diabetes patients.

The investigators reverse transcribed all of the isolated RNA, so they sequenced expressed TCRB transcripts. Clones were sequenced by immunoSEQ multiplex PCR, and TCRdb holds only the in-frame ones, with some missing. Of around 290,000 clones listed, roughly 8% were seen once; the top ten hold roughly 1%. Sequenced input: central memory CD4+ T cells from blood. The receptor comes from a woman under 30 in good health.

The CDR3 here is CASSTTDNYGYTF. CDR3 nucleotide sequence: TGTGCCAGCAGTACGACAGATAACTATGGCTACACCTTC. The V call is TRBV6-6, the J call TRBJ1-2; possible D gene TRBD1, 5 bases. CDR3 length: 13 residues. CDR1 is MNHNY, CDR2 SVGAGI, per germline (reference sequence). The V gene lost 5 bases and the J gene lost 1 base, with 8 bases spanning the gap.